This T cell receptor (beta chain) was identified in a study of identical twins. Regarding the study as a whole: Analyses of zero insertions could, in part, be confounded by invariant MAIT and iNKT cells. Among monozygotic twins, out-of-frame TCR alpha sharing exceeded what models predicted.

Through template switching, a universal primer site was introduced, and the cDNA contained unique molecular identifiers. One entry per CDR3 protein results from TCRdb running MiXCR on the 5' RACE reads. The sample consists of 1,800,000 or so distinct CDR3 sequences, less than 35% of them appearing once. This clonotype has ten or more counts. What it recognizes is unknown. The CDR3 has 18 amino acids. Germline values: CDR1 LGHNA, CDR2 YNFKEQ. V was shortened by 1 base and J by 3 bases, with 20 bases between the two germline ends. This clonotype was sampled from a newborn girl in good health. The chain recombines TRBV4-2 with TRBJ2-3; no reliable D call. Material: cord blood. CDR3 sequence: CASSQAPTPAVGTDTQYF. The CDR3 DNA follows: TGTGCCAGCAGCCAAGCTCCCACGCCTGCAGTGGGTACAGATACGCAGTATTTT.